The rows below give T cell receptor beta chains drawn from one sample of a study of blood T cell repertoires in COVID-19. Repertoires were generated with immunoSEQ multiplex PCR, while TCRdb's copy carries only in-frame clones and drops some. The profile shows some 110,000 clones, approximately 83% of them singletons. The sample taken for sequencing was peripheral blood. Every receptor here comes from an elderly woman with active or convalescent COVID-19. CDR3s include the opening cysteine and the closing phenylalanine or tryptophan. D genes are given only for firm matches. Only part of the rows carry a size: once, few, many, or a class if the clone is expanded.

TRBJ2-1 | TRBV4-2 | NA | NA | TGTGCCAGCAGCCAAGATGGCCCAGCAGGTGAGCAGTTCTTC | CASSQDGPAGEQFF
TRBJ1-5 | TRBV19 | NA | NA | TGTGCCAGTATCCCGCGCGGGGGTCAGCCCCAGCATTTT | CASIPRGGQPQHF
TRBJ1-2 | TRBV2 | NA | NA | TGTGCCAGCAGCCAGGGCACCTTAGTGGGCTACACCTTC | CASSQGTLVGYTF
TRBJ1-2 | TRBV28 | TRBD1 | NA | TGTGCCAGCAGTTTAAGGGACAGGGGTTCCGGCTACACCTTC | CASSLRDRGSGYTF
TRBJ2-7 | TRBV27 | TRBD2 | NA | TGTGCCAGCAGTTTATCAGTAGGAAGCGGGATCACCTACGAGCAGTACTTC | CASSLSVGSGITYEQYF
TRBJ1-1 | TRBV7-2 | NA | few | TGTGCCAGCAGCTTAGAACTTAACACTGAAGCTTTCTTT | CASSLELNTEAFF
TRBJ1-3 | TRBV19 | TRBD1 | few | TGTGCCAGTAGGGACCACAGGGGGCACAGTGGAAACACCATATATTTT | CASRDHRGHSGNTIYF
TRBJ2-1 | TRBV6-5 | NA | NA | TGTGCCAGCAGTTACACTAGTAGGAATGAGCAGTTCTTC | CASSYTSRNEQFF
TRBJ1-1 | TRBV6-5 | NA | NA | TGTGCCAGCAGACCCAGGGGCCCCGGGGACACTGAAGCTTTCTTT | CASRPRGPGDTEAFF
TRBJ2-7 | TRBV6-6 | TRBD1 | NA | TGTGCCAGCAATGGACAGGGAGGTTCCTACGAGCAGTACTTC | CASNGQGGSYEQYF
TRBJ1-3 | TRBV6-5 | TRBD1 | NA | TGTGCCAGCAGTTACGGACAGGGATTTGGAAACACCATATATTTT | CASSYGQGFGNTIYF
TRBJ1-5 | TRBV5-8 | NA | NA | TGTGCCAGCAGCTTGACTGAGTTTAGCGAGAAGCATTTT | CASSLTEFSEKHF
TRBJ1-5 | TRBV5-4 | NA | NA | TGTGCCAGCAACTTGAAAGGGGAACACCAGCCCCAGCATTTT | CASNLKGEHQPQHF
TRBJ2-7 | TRBV5-1 | NA | NA | TGCGCCAGCAGCTTCGAGGGTTTAGAGCAGTACTTC | CASSFEGLEQYF
TRBJ2-3 | TRBV9 | TRBD2 | NA | TGTGCCAGCAGCGTAGAAACTAGCGGGATGCCAGATACGCAGTATTTT | CASSVETSGMPDTQYF
TRBJ1-1 | TRBV5-1 | NA | NA | TGCGCCAGCAGCCAGGACCGGGGTGAAGCTTTCTTT | CASSQDRGEAFF
TRBJ2-7 | TRBV11-2 | NA | NA | TGTGCCAGCAGCTTTAGTCTCTACGAGCAGTACTTC | CASSFSLYEQYF
TRBJ1-2 | TRBV27 | TRBD1 | NA | TGTGCCAGCAGTTTACGTACGGGACAGGGGAACTATGGCTACACCTTC | CASSLRTGQGNYGYTF
TRBJ2-7 | TRBV13 | TRBD2 | few | TGTGCCAGCAGGCAACTAGCGGGGATTTCCTACGAGCAGTACTTC | CASRQLAGISYEQYF
TRBJ1-1 | TRBV5-1 | NA | NA | TGCGCCAGCAGCTTGGCTCGGGAGGTGAGGACTGAAGCTTTCTTT | CASSLAREVRTEAFF
TRBJ1-1 | TRBV2 | TRBD1 | few | TGTGCCAGCAGACCTGGACAGGGGGCGAACACTGAAGCTTTCTTT | CASRPGQGANTEAFF
TRBJ2-2 | TRBV5-1 | NA | NA | TGCGCCAGCAGCCCGGGGGACAGGAACACCGGGGAGCTGTTTTTT | CASSPGDRNTGELFF
TRBJ2-3 | TRBV28 | TRBD1 | NA | TGTGCCAGCAGTTTAGACAGGGGGCATTCAGATACGCAGTATTTT | CASSLDRGHSDTQYF
TRBJ2-7 | TRBV19 | TRBD1 | NA | TGTGCCAGTAGTATAGTCTCCGGGACAGGGGGCGAGCAGTACTTC | CASSIVSGTGGEQYF
TRBJ1-1 | TRBV18 | TRBD1 | NA | TGTGCCAGCTCACCAACGCCAGGGGGGATCACTGAAGCTTTCTTT | CASSPTPGGITEAFF
TRBJ2-7 | TRBV19 | NA | few | TGTGCCAGTAGTGCCACAGGGTTAGGGTCCTACGAGCAGTACTTC | CASSATGLGSYEQYF
TRBJ1-5 | TRBV3-1/TRBV3-2 | NA | NA | TGTGCCAGCAGCCAAGACAGGGCCCAGCCCCAGCATTTT | CASSQDRAQPQHF
TRBJ2-7 | TRBV20-1 | NA | NA | TGCAGTGCTACGAGCGGGCATGAGCAGTACTTC | CSATSGHEQYF
TRBJ1-2 | TRBV28 | NA | NA | TGTGCCAGCAGCTTATCGGGGTCCTATGGCTACACCTTC | CASSLSGSYGYTF
TRBJ2-2 | TRBV6-2/TRBV6-3 | TRBD1 | few | TGTGCCAGCAGTTGGATTTCGACAGGGGCGAACACCGGGGAGCTGTTTTTT | CASSWISTGANTGELFF
TRBJ1-6 | TRBV2 | TRBD1 | NA | TGTGCCAGCAGTGTTCAAGGGGGCCGGGGCTATAATTCACCCCTCCACTTT | CASSVQGGRGYNSPLHF
TRBJ2-1 | TRBV6-5 | NA | NA | TGTGCCAGCTCACTAGACTTCCGTCGGAATGAGCAGTTCTTC | CASSLDFRRNEQFF
TRBJ2-7 | TRBV2 | TRBD1 | NA | TGTGCCAGCAAGGAGGACAGGGTGGGAGAGCAGTACTTC | CASKEDRVGEQYF
TRBJ1-2 | TRBV7-8 | TRBD1 | NA | TGTGCCAGCAGCCGACAGGGTTATGGCTACACCTTC | CASSRQGYGYTF
TRBJ1-2 | TRBV7-2 | TRBD1 | once | TGTGCCAGCAGCTTAGGACACACAGGGGTGGGATACGGCTACACCTTC | CASSLGHTGVGYGYTF
TRBJ2-5 | TRBV6-5 | TRBD2 | NA | TGTGCCAGCAGTTACCTACTGCGGGAGTCGACCCAGTACTTC | CASSYLLRESTQYF
TRBJ1-2 | TRBV29-1 | TRBD1 | NA | TGCAGCGCGGGGGACAGGGCACACACCTTC | CSAGDRAHTF
TRBJ2-5 | TRBV3-1/TRBV3-2 | TRBD2 | NA | TGTGCCAGCAGTCCTTCTACTAGCGGAGAGACCCAGTACTTC | CASSPSTSGETQYF
TRBJ2-3 | TRBV7-3 | NA | NA | TGTGCCAGCAGACTAGCTAGCACAGATACGCAGTATTTT | CASRLASTDTQYF
TRBJ1-4 | TRBV4-1 | NA | NA | TGCGCCAGCAGCCAAGCGGCAGGCCAAAATGAAAAACTGTTTTTT | CASSQAAGQNEKLFF
TRBJ2-1 | TRBV24-1 | NA | NA | TGTGCCACCAGTGACTCGGCACGGAGCTACAATGAGCAGTTCTTC | CATSDSARSYNEQFF
TRBJ1-4 | TRBV28 | NA | NA | TGTGCCAGCAGTTTAATGGGACTGGGGAATGAAAAACTGTTTTTT | CASSLMGLGNEKLFF
TRBJ2-3 | TRBV11-1 | NA | few | TGTGCCAGCAGCACCGGGAACACAGATACGCAGTATTTT | CASSTGNTDTQYF
TRBJ1-4 | TRBV19 | NA | NA | TGTGCCAGTAGGCGGGAAGGAGGGGATGAAAAACTGTTTTTT | CASRREGGDEKLFF
TRBJ2-1 | TRBV4-1 | TRBD2 | NA | TGCGCCAGCAGCCAACCGACTAGCGGAAGCTCCTACAATGAGCAGTTCTTC | CASSQPTSGSSYNEQFF
TRBJ1-5 | TRBV6-2/TRBV6-3 | NA | few | TGTGCCAGCGGCCCGGGGGGGAACAGCAATCAGCCCCAGCATTTT | CASGPGGNSNQPQHF
TRBJ2-7 | TRBV28 | TRBD1 | NA | TGTGCCAGCACCCTAGGGACAGGGGGCTACGAGCAGTACTTC | CASTLGTGGYEQYF
TRBJ1-3 | TRBV18 | TRBD1 | NA | TGTGCCAGCTCACCCGGGACAGCAGACTCTGGAAACACCATATATTTT | CASSPGTADSGNTIYF
TRBJ1-2 | TRBV29-1 | NA | NA | TGCAGCGTCATAAACCCGGGGGATCAAGGCTACACCTTC | CSVINPGDQGYTF
TRBJ2-3 | TRBV7-2 | TRBD1 | NA | TGTGCCAGCAGCCTACAGGGGCAGGGGACAGATACGCAGTATTTT | CASSLQGQGTDTQYF
TRBJ2-7 | TRBV18 | TRBD2 | NA | TGTGCCAGCTCACCAGGGTCTAGCGGGAACTACGAGCAGTACTTC | CASSPGSSGNYEQYF
TRBJ1-6 | TRBV9 | NA | NA | TGTGCCAGCAGCAAACGAGGGAGTTCCTATAATTCACCCCTCCACTTT | CASSKRGSSYNSPLHF
TRBJ2-5 | TRBV20-1 | NA | NA | TGCAGTGCTAGTCCGCCGGGGATGCGAGAGACCCAGTACTTC | CSASPPGMRETQYF
TRBJ1-1 | TRBV6-4 | NA | NA | TGTGCCAGCAGTGTTTTCATGAACACTGAAGCTTTCTTT | CASSVFMNTEAFF
TRBJ1-6 | TRBV6-2/TRBV6-3 | NA | NA | TGTGCCAGCAGTTACCCGCAGAATAATTCACCCCTCCACTTT | CASSYPQNNSPLHF
TRBJ1-3 | TRBV19 | NA | NA | TGTGCCAGTAGCCCCGAAGGGGCTCGAAACACCATATATTTT | CASSPEGARNTIYF
TRBJ1-1 | TRBV18 | TRBD1 | few | TGTGCCAGCTCACCACCGTTGGGACAGGGGTCTTCGAACACTGAAGCTTTCTTT | CASSPPLGQGSSNTEAFF
TRBJ1-6 | TRBV30 | NA | NA | TGTGCCTGGAGTAGGACAGATCAGGGCTCCCTCCACTTT | CAWSRTDQGSLHF
TRBJ2-7 | TRBV7-2 | NA | few | TGTGCCAGCAACATAGGGGCCTACGTGGAGCAGTACTTC | CASNIGAYVEQYF